This T cell receptor beta chain originates from a study of blood T cells in healthy people across ages. Study results and limitations: Investigators viewed diversity estimates from one million T cells as underestimates, the study reported. Across samples, TCR beta diversity tracked strongly with naive T cell percentage. Possibly, changes in expanded clonotypes were confounded because donor CMV status was unknown.

About this clonotype: Its antigen is undetermined.

With 3 bases clipped from V and 2 bases from J, the junction kept 18 bases outside the gene matches. The CDR3 totals 20 residues. The use of a sample-barcoded 5' primer and a J-beta primer mix characterized a second PCR of roughly 6 to 11 cycles. With 12 random nucleotides, a template-switch adaptor tagged each individual cDNA molecule. TCRdb used MiXCR to reprocess the 5' RACE reads, holding one entry per CDR3 protein. The sample gives some 1.4 million distinct CDR3 sequences, 42% of which show up once; roughly 7.9% is in the top ten. This TCR derives from a young woman in good health. The sample taken for sequencing was blood. The chain carries TRBV12-3 or TRBV12-4 and TRBJ2-3, with 9 positions matching TRBD2. The CDR3 sequence is CASSFRYRGGAYSTTDTQYF. Written as DNA, the CDR3 is TGTGCCAGCAGTTTCCGTTATCGCGGGGGGGCTTACTCCACCACAGATACGCAGTATTTT.